This entry concerns a single T cell receptor beta chain. What it binds is unknown. This sample was taken from a study of T cell responses to AZD1222 COVID-19 vaccine. Study observations and caveats: Seropositive at baseline were only a handful of AZD1222 recipients. At 160-218 and 743-854, vaccine-associated CD4 TCRs were dominant, and they spanned spike.

The V segment lost 5 bases and the J segment 6 bases; nucleotides outside the gene matches: 4. Germline loops: CDR1 SGHTA, CDR2 FQGNSA. The CDR3 is 12 residues long. Assay used: immunoSEQ multiplex PCR; TCRdb lists only in-frame clones, some missing. This repertoire shows about 150,000 clones, approximately 90% found once; its top ten account for 4% to 6%. The sample was peripheral blood, taken on day 0 of AZD1222 vaccination. This TCR was sampled from an adult in good health. The chain joins TRBV7-2 to TRBJ2-7, with TRBD2 matching 7 bases. CDR3 sequence (DNA): TGTGCCAGCAGCCAGAGGACTAGCGAGCAGTACTTC. This codes for CASSQRTSEQYF.